This TCR beta chain comes out of a study of T cell repertoires in cytomegalovirus infection. Study-level findings and limits: Dominating the ex vivo response were TCR beta clonotypes that were CMV-specific and HLA-C-restricted.

This clonotype appeared a few times. Its cognate antigen is unknown. This CDR3 comprises 12 residues. Germline-derived CDR1 and CDR2 are SEHNR and FQNEAQ (reference sequence). The V end lost 4 bases, the J end lost 6 bases, and 7 bases lay between the germline ends. TCRdb re-analysed the reads in MiXCR, keeping a single row per CDR3 protein. The table lists 570,000 or so distinct CDR3 sequences, 40% of them singletons. The V and J genes are TRBV7-9 and TRBJ2-1; D remains ambiguous. The TCR originated in a human donor in good health (CMV status not recorded). Some clones in this sample may be carry-over from other donors' samples. This specimen was cultured PBMCs, taken from culture after CMV antigen stimulation. CDR3 nucleotides: TGTGCCAGCAGCTCCTTCGCCAATGAGCAGTTCTTC. Translated, it gives CASSSFANEQFF.